The entry that follows covers one T cell receptor (beta chain) sequence. These data originate in a study of T cells in tuberculosis. Measured with immunoSEQ multiplex PCR; TCRdb has only the in-frame clones, and not every one. The sample shows around 30,000 clones, approximately 93% of them seen only once. Trimming cost V 2 bases and J 2 bases, with 14 bases left between them. The CDR3 contains 16 residues. CDR1 and CDR2 from the germline V gene are MNHEY and SMNVEV (reference sequence). Sequencing was performed on PBMCs. The chain carries TRBV27 and TRBJ2-3, with D perhaps TRBD2 (6 bases). The TCR originated in a donor aged 10-29 years with latent tuberculosis or without tuberculosis infection. CDR3 sequence reads: CASSLGRRGLTDTQYF. The CDR3 bases are TGTGCCAGCAGTTTAGGGCGGCGGGGCCTCACAGATACGCAGTATTTT.